This T cell receptor beta chain derives from a study of blood T cell repertoires in COVID-19. Those enrolled, adults aged roughly 18 to 100 years, came from about two dozen US areas. Participants had their cohort set by participant-reported clinical history. Assay: immunoSEQ multiplex PCR; the TCRdb copy retains only in-frame clones and omits some. The top ten clones hold about 11% of a sample with about 140,000 clones, 87% of them seen once. Germline assignment: CDR1 ENHRY and CDR2 SYGVKD. Trimming shortened V by 3 bases and J by 3 bases, and 8 bases separated the two germline ends. This CDR3 region has 13 residues.

Material for sequencing was PBMCs or T cells enriched from blood (not recorded which). This TCR was sampled from a man aged 60-69 years who had recovered from COVID-19. The rearrangement joins TRBV10-3 to TRBJ1-2; D gene uncertain. For the CDR3, the DNA is TGTGCCATCAGTGAAGAGGGATACTATGGCTACACCTTC. Its translation is CAISEEGYYGYTF.